The source of this T cell receptor beta chain is a study of blood T cell repertoires in COVID-19. Study details: Italy, Spain and the United States were the sources of the convalescent and acute COVID-19 samples. T cells, B-cell-depleted T cells, or PBMCs provided the cDNA or gDNA that served as material.

Seattle patients were enrolled during active infection and followed longitudinally. This clone has a single count. The protocol was immunoSEQ multiplex PCR, while the TCRdb copy is restricted to in-frame clones and leaves out a portion. The sample holds 110,000 or so clones, approximately 85% seen once. The CDR3 totals 14 residues. After removal of 3 bases from V and 7 bases from J, the junction contained 8 bases not matched to a gene. Germline CDR1 is SGHAT and CDR2 is FQNNGV. The chain employs TRBV11-2 and TRBJ1-1; 7 nucleotides match TRBD1. This clonotype originated in a woman aged 55-69 years with COVID-19, enrolled during active disease. The material sequenced was peripheral blood. The CDR3 reads CASSFEWGQSEAFF. The CDR3 DNA reads TGTGCCAGCAGCTTTGAGTGGGGACAGAGTGAAGCTTTCTTT.